Given below is one T cell receptor beta chain in context. This clone was found once. What antigen it recognizes has not been identified. Base qualities are not provided; no much larger clone lies one nucleotide away. The sample belongs to a study of blood T cell repertoires in COVID-19 (dated by TCRdb to 2019 to 2021). About the investigation overall: Samples from collaborators originated in the United States, Italy and Spain and spanned both the acute and convalescent phases of COVID-19. Deeply sampled blood TCRbeta repertoires from subjects exposed to, actively infected with, or recovered from COVID-19 were included in the dataset. The material from the prospective study consisted of cDNA or gDNA derived from T cells, B-cell-depleted T cells, or PBMCs. Sample metadata almost always included a de-identified subject ID, COVID-19 status, age in years and sex. A freely available public database, intended as a resource for researchers studying the immune response to SARS-CoV-2, is where the repertoires were released. Where HLA class I and class II types were available, the types were taken from metadata supplied by the sample provider, not from assay-based typing. Samples came from the ongoing ImmuneRACE study (first 160 participants) plus 1,254 subjects from 6 global collaborators. General conclusions and limits of the study: The amount of clinical and demographic metadata varied by source and participant and was provided uncurated.

Collaborating institutions collected whole blood in K2EDTA tubes following their own protocols. For TCRbeta analysis, collaborator samples were shipped as frozen whole blood, as isolated PBMCs, or as DNA extracted from either sample type. The immunoSEQ Assay, a bias-controlled multiplex PCR, was used to amplify TCRbeta CDR3 regions from genomic DNA. The source study handled its data this way. The number of nucleated cells in each sample was estimated by amplification of reference gene primers within the assay. To quantify the absolute abundance of each unique TCRbeta CDR3 rearrangement, sequence reads were collapsed and filtered. For each sample, productive Simpson clonality was calculated as the square root of Simpson's diversity index across productive rearrangements. This is the immuneACCESS table as TCRdb keeps it, with only in-frame sequences that have V and J called. A part of the clones is gone; compared with another copy, unresolved V genes explain less than half, and the rest is unexplained. That table is the source of V, J and clone size, and D and trimming were worked out from the DNA. In all, the sample holds around 100,000 clones, and over 75% of those were seen once. The ten largest clones add up to 13% of the sample.

V lost 2 bases and J lost 4 bases; the stretch between them is 15 bases long. The germline V gene gives CDR1 as KGHSH and CDR2 as LQKENI. The CDR3 sequence holds 17 residues, the cysteine and phenylalanine included. Kept here is only the CDR3 DNA, which spans 51 bases and is read in frame from base 1. This receptor was identified in a human donor in a cohort sampled during active COVID-19. The rearrangement combines TRBV18 with TRBJ2-6; D gene: possibly TRBD2, on 5 matching bases. The specimen sequenced was peripheral blood. This receptor carries the CDR3 CASSPGGGVRGANVLTF. The nucleotides are TGTGCCAGCTCACCAGGAGGTGGCGTGCGCGGGGCCAACGTCCTGACTTTC.